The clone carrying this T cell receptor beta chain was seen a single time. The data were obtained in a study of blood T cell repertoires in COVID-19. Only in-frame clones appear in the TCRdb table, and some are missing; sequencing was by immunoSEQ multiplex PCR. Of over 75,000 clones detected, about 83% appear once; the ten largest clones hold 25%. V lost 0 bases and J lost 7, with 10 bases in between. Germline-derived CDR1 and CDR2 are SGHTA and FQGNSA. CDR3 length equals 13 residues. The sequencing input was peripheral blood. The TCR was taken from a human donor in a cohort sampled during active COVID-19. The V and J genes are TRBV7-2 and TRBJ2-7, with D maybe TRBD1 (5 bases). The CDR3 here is CASSLAAGKEQYF. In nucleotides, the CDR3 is TGTGCCAGCAGCTTAGCGGCAGGGAAGGAGCAGTACTTC.